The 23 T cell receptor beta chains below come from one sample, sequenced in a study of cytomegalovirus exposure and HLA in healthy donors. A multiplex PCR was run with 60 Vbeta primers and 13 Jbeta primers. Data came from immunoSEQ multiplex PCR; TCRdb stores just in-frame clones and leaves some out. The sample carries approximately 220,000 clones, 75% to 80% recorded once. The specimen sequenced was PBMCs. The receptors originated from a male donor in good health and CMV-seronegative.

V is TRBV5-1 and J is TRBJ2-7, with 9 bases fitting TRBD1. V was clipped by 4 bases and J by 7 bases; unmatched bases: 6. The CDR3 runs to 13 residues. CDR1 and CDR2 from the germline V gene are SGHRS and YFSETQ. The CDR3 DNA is TGCGCCAGCAGCCGGGACAGGGTGTCAGAGCAGTACTTC. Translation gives CASSRDRVSEQYF. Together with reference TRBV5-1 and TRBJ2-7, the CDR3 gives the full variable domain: KAGVTQTPRYLIKTRGQQVTLSCSPISGHRSVSWYQQTPGQGLQFLFEYFSETQRNKGNFPGRFSGRQFSNSRSEMNVSTLELGDSALYLCASSRDRVSEQYFGPGTRLTVT.

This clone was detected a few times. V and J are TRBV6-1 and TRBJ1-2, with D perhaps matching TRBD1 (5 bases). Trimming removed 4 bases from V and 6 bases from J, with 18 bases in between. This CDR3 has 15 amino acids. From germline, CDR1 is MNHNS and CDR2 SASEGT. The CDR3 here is CASSGSGRIGDGYTF. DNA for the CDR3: TGTGCCAGCAGTGGCTCAGGGAGGATAGGTGATGGCTACACCTTC.

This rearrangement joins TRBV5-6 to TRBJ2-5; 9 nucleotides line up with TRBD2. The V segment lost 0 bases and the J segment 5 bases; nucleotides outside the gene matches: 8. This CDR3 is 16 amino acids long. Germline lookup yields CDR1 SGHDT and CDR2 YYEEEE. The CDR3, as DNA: TGTGCCAGCAGCTTGGAGCGGGGCAGCGGGGGGGAGACCCAGTACTTC. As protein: CASSLERGSGGETQYF.

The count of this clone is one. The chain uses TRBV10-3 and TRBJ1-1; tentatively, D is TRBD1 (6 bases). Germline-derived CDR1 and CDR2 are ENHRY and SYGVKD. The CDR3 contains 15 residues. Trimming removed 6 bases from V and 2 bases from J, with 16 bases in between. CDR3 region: CAIRANRERNTEAFF. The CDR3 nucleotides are TGTGCCATCAGGGCGAACAGGGAAAGAAACACTGAAGCTTTCTTT.

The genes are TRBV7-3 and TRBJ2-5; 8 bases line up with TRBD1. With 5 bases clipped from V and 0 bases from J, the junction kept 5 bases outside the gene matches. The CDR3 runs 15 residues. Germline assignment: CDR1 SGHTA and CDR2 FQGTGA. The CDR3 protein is CASSTRTGHQETQYF. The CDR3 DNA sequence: TGTGCCAGCAGCACGAGGACAGGGCACCAAGAGACCCAGTACTTC. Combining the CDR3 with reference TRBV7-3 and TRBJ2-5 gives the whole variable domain GAGVSQTPSNKVTEKGKYVELRCDPISGHTALYWYRQSLGQGPEFLIYFQGTGAADDSGLPNDRFFAVRPEGSVSTLKIQRTERGDSAVYLCASSTRTGHQETQYFGPGTRLLVL.

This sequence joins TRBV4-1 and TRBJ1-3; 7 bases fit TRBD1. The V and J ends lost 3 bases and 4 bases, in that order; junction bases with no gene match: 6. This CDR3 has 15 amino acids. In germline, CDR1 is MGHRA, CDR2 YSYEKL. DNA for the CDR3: TGCGCCAGCAGCCAGAGGACAGGTCCCGGAAACACCATATATTTT. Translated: CASSQRTGPGNTIYF.

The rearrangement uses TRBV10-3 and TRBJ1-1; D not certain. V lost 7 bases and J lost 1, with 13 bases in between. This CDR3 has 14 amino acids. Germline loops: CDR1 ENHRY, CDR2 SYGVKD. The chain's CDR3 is CAITRDGRNTEAFF. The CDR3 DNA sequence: TGTGCCATCACGCGCGACGGGAGGAACACTGAAGCTTTCTTT.

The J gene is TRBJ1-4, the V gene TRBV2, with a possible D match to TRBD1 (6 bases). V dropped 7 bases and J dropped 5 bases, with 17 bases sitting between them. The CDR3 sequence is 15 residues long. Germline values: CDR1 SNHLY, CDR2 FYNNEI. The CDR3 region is CASKFLGAGNEKLFF. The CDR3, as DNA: TGTGCCAGCAAGTTTTTGGGGGCAGGGAATGAAAAACTGTTTTTT.

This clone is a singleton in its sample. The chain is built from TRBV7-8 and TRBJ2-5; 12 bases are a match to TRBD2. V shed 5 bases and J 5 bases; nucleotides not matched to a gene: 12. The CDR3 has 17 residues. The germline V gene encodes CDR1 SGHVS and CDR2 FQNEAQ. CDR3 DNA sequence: TGTGCCAGCAGCAACCGACTAGCGGGGGCCTCGGGGGAGACCCAGTACTTC. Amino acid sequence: CASSNRLAGASGETQYF.

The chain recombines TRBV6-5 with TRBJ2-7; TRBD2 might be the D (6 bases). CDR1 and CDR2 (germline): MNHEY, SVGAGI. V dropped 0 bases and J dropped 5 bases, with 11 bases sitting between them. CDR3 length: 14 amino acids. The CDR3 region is CASSYSGGSNEQYF. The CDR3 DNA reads TGTGCCAGCAGTTACTCGGGGGGATCAAACGAGCAGTACTTC.

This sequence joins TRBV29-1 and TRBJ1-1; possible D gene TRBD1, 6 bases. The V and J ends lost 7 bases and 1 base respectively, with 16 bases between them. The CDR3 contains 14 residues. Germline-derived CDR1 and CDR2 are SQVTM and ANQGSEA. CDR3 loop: CSGGWDTANTEAFF. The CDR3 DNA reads TGCAGCGGCGGATGGGACACAGCGAACACTGAAGCTTTCTTT.

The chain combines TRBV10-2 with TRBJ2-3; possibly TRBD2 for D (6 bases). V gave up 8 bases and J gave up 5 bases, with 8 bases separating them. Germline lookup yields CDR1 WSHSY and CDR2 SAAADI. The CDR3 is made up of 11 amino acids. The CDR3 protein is CASLGLDTQYF. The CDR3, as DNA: TGCGCCAGCTTGGGACTAGATACGCAGTATTTT.

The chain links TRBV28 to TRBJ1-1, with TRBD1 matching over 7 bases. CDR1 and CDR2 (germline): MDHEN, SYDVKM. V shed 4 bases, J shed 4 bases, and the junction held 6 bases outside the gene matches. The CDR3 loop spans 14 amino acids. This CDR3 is CASSSTGDRTEAFF. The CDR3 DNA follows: TGTGCCAGCAGTTCAACAGGGGATCGCACTGAAGCTTTCTTT.

CDR3: CASSEALASIFYEQYF. The CDR3 DNA reads as TGTGCCAGCAGTGAAGCTTTGGCTAGTATTTTCTACGAGCAGTACTTC. The chain has TRBV6-1 and TRBJ2-7; D uncertain. The CDR3 has 16 amino acids. V was clipped by 0 bases and J by 3 bases, with 15 bases between them. The V gene's germline CDR1 is MNHNS and CDR2 SASEGT.

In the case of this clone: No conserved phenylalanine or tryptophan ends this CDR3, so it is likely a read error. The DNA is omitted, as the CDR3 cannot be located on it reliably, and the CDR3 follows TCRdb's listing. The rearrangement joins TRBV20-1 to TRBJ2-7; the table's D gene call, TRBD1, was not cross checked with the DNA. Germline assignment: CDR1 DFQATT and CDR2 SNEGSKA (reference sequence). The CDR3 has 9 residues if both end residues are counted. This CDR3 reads CSALVGRAK.

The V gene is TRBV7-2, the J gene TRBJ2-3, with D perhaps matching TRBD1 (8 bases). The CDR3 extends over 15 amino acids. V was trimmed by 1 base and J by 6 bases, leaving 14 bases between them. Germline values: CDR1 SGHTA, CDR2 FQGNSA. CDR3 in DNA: TGTGCCAGCAGCTTAGAACAGGGGGGGTGGGATACGCAGTATTTT. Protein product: CASSLEQGGWDTQYF.

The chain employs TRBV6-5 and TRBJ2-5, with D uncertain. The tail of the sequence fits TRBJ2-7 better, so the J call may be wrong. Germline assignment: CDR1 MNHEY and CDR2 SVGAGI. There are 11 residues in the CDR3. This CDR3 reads CASSYSSEQYF. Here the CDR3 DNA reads TGTGCCAGCAGTTACTCGTCCGAGCAGTACTTC.

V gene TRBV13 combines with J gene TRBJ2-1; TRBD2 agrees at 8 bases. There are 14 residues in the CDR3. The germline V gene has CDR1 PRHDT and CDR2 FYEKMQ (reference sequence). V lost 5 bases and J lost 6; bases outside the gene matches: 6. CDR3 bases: TGTGCCAGCAGCCTCGGACTAGCCCCCAATGAGCAGTTCTTC. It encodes CASSLGLAPNEQFF.

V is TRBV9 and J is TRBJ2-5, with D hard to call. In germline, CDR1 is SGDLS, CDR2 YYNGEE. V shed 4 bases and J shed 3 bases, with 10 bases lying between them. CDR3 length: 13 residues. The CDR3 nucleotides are TGTGCCAGCAGCTCAGGAAAGAAAGAGACCCAGTACTTC. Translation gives CASSSGKKETQYF.

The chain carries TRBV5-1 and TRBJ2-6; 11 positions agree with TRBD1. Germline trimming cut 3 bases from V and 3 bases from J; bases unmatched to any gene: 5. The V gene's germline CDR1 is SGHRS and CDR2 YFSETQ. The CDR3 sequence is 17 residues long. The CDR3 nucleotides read TGCGCCAGCAGCTCCGGACAGGGGGCATTTGGGGCCAACGTCCTGACTTTC. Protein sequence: CASSSGQGAFGANVLTF.

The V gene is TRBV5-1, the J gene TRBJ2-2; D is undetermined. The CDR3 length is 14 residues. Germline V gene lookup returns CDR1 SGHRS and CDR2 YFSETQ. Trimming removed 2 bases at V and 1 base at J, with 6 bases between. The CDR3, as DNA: TGCGCCAGCAGCTTCCCAGGGAACACCGGGGAGCTGTTTTTT. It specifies CASSFPGNTGELFF.

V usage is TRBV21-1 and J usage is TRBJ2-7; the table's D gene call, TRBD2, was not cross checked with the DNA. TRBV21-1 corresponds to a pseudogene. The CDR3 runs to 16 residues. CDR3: CASSVQLAGGPFEQYF. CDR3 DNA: TGTGCCAGCAGCGTCCAACTAGCGGGAGGGCCGTTCGAGCAGTACTTC.

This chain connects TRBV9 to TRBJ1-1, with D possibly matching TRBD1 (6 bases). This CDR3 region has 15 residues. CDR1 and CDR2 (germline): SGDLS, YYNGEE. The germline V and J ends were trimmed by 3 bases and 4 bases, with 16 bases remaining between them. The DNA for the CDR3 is TGTGCCAGCAGCGAGAGACCGAGGGGGGGCACTGAAGCTTTCTTT. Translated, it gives CASSERPRGGTEAFF.